This T cell receptor (beta chain) derives from a study of T cell responses to AZD1222 COVID-19 vaccine. A note on this clone: Its antigen is unidentified.

TCRdb's copy holds only in-frame clones and misses some; the assay was immunoSEQ multiplex PCR. The repertoire holds fewer than 90,000 clones, with about 93% as singletons. Study-wide points: The donor cohort was predominantly white British with a female majority, and clonal diversity may have been underestimated.

V shed 3 bases and J 1 base; nucleotides not matched to a gene: 2. Germline CDR1 reads SGHNT; CDR2 reads YYREEE (reference sequence). This CDR3 comprises 14 residues. The rearrangement links TRBV5-4 to TRBJ2-5; TRBD2 matches at 8 bases. The input for sequencing was peripheral blood, taken 28 days after the second AZD1222 dose. This TCR was sampled from an adult who received the AZD1222 COVID-19 vaccine. This CDR3 is CASSSGGAQETQYF. CDR3 sequence (DNA): TGTGCCAGCAGCTCGGGGGGGGCCCAAGAGACCCAGTACTTC.